Below, 16 T cell receptor beta chains from the same sample are listed, as sequenced in a study of blood T cells in healthy people across ages. The authors ran a second PCR of about 7 to 12 cycles using a sample-barcoded 5' primer and a J-beta primer mix. TCRdb redid the calling of the 5' RACE reads with MiXCR, one entry per CDR3 protein. The repertoire holds about 680,000 distinct CDR3 sequences, with 49% as singletons. The source material was blood. These receptors originate from a woman aged 55-70 years in good health.

In regard to this clonotype: Possible read error: a much larger clone is one base away. The rearrangement links TRBV4-2 to TRBJ2-7; 7 bases are a match to TRBD1. Looked up from germline, CDR1 is LGHNA and CDR2 is YNFKEQ. The CDR3 contains 14 residues. Trimming removed 3 bases from V and 0 bases from J; junction bases left unmatched: 2. CDR3 amino acids: CASSHRQGSYEQYF. The CDR3 DNA sequence: TGTGCCAGCAGCCATCGACAGGGCTCCTACGAGCAGTACTTC.

This clonotype was detected ten times or more. The gene calls are TRBV4-3 and TRBJ2-7; D is perhaps TRBD1 (6 bases). The CDR3 length is 14 residues. Germline loops: CDR1 LGHNA, CDR2 YSLEER. V lost 3 bases to trimming and J lost 8 bases, with 17 bases between them. CDR3 DNA sequence: TGCGCCAGCAGCCAGATTGCAGGGGTTTCCAAGCAGTACTTC. Its translation is CASSQIAGVSKQYF.

V is TRBV20-1 and J is TRBJ2-2; D remains ambiguous. Trimming cost V 3 bases and J 5 bases, with 7 bases left between them. This CDR3 region has 12 residues. CDR1 is DFQATT and CDR2 is SNEGSKA in the germline V gene (reference sequence). Written as DNA, the CDR3 is TGCAGTGCTAGTCACCCAACCGGGGAGCTGTTTTTT. Its translation is CSASHPTGELFF.

This clonotype occurred once. The chain couples TRBV11-2 to TRBJ2-3, with 7 positions matching TRBD1. V lost 5 bases, J lost 14 bases, and 10 bases stayed unmatched. The CDR3 sequence is 12 residues long. The germline V gene has CDR1 SGHAT and CDR2 FQNNGV. The CDR3 loop is CASSANDRARYF. CDR3 nucleotide sequence: TGTGCCAGCAGCGCAAACGACAGGGCTAGGTATTTT.

The rearrangement joins TRBV30 to TRBJ1-1; TRBD1 matches 7 bases. The CDR3 length is 16 residues. Germline trimming cut 3 bases from V and 4 bases from J; bases unmatched to any gene: 14. In germline, CDR1 is GTSNPN, CDR2 SVGIG (reference sequence). CDR3 nucleotide sequence: TGTGCCTGGAGAGTAGGGGGCGCAATTAGGGTCACTGAAGCTTTCTTT. This encodes CAWRVGGAIRVTEAFF.

This chain connects TRBV18 to TRBJ2-7; 12 bases are a match to TRBD2. Germline CDR1 and CDR2: KGHSH and LQKENI. The ends lost 4 bases at V and 2 bases at J; junction bases unmatched: 6. There are 16 residues in the CDR3. Here the CDR3 reads CASSLPSGRAAYEQYF. The CDR3, as DNA: TGTGCCAGCTCACTCCCTAGCGGGAGGGCGGCCTACGAGCAGTACTTC.

This sequence joins TRBV2 and TRBJ1-4; unclear D gene. This CDR3 spans 17 amino acids. Per germline, CDR1 SNHLY and CDR2 FYNNEI. V dropped 5 bases and J dropped 5 bases, with 21 bases sitting between them. The CDR3 coding sequence is TGTGCCAGCAGTTTGTACTACAGTGCCTCCATCAATGAAAAACTGTTTTTT. As protein: CASSLYYSASINEKLFF.

The gene calls are TRBV10-3 and TRBJ2-3; maybe TRBD1 (7 bases). Germline CDR1 reads ENHRY; CDR2 reads SYGVKD. V lost 8 bases to trimming and J lost 2 bases, with 14 bases between them. The CDR3 runs to 14 residues. CDR3 protein: CAIQPGGYTDTQYF. CDR3 DNA: TGTGCCATCCAACCAGGGGGGTACACAGATACGCAGTATTTT.

This clonotype was detected only a few times. This chain joins TRBV13 and TRBJ1-1, with a possible D match to TRBD1 (5 bases). In germline, CDR1 is PRHDT, CDR2 FYEKMQ (reference sequence). Trimming removed 5 bases from V and 6 bases from J, with 7 bases in between. This CDR3 has 11 amino acids. CDR3 coding DNA: TGTGCCAGCAGCAGGGACGCTGAAGCTTTCTTT. Its protein product is CASSRDAEAFF.

The rearrangement joins TRBV6-6 to TRBJ2-1; 7 bases agree with TRBD2. This CDR3 region has 16 residues. Germline loops: CDR1 MNHNY, CDR2 SVGAGI (reference sequence). The J segment lost 8 bases and the V segment lost 6 bases, leaving 16 bases of the junction unmatched. The CDR3 spells CASSDGEGGTKDEQFF. The DNA of the CDR3 is TGTGCCAGCAGCGACGGGGAAGGAGGGACTAAGGATGAGCAGTTCTTC.

This clonotype was counted a few times. The J gene is TRBJ2-7, the V gene TRBV29-1, with 10 bases fitting TRBD2. CDR3 size: 14 residues. From germline, CDR1 is SQVTM and CDR2 ANQGSEA. The V gene end was trimmed by 5 bases and the J gene end by 1 base; junction bases not matched to a gene: 5. CDR3 in DNA: TGCAGCGTTCGACGGACTAGCGGTTCCTACGAGCAGTACTTC. Its translation: CSVRRTSGSYEQYF.

DNA for the CDR3: TGCAGCGTAGACGGACAGCCTAATGAAAAACTGTTTTTT. This sequence encodes CSVDGQPNEKLFF. V gene TRBV29-1 combines with J gene TRBJ1-4, with TRBD1 as a possible D gene (6 bases). Per germline, CDR1 SQVTM and CDR2 ANQGSEA. The CDR3 loop spans 13 amino acids. Trimming removed 6 bases from V and 3 bases from J, with 11 bases in between.

The rearrangement uses TRBV2 and TRBJ2-7; the match to TRBD1 covers 10 bases. J gave up 1 base and V 7 bases, and 16 bases lay outside the gene matches. Germline V gene data show CDR1 as SNHLY and CDR2 as FYNNEI. This CDR3 spans 18 amino acids. CDR3 DNA: TGTGCCAGCATAGAAGACAGGGGGCGAGGAGGGAGTTCCTACGAGCAGTACTTC. Translation gives CASIEDRGRGGSSYEQYF.

The chain carries TRBV7-2 and TRBJ2-1; possible D gene TRBD1, 6 bases. The V and J ends lost 6 bases and 3 bases respectively, with 12 bases between them. The CDR3 is 14 amino acids. Germline V gene data show CDR1 as SGHTA and CDR2 as FQGNSA. CDR3 sequence: CASRSGQSYNEQFF. The CDR3 DNA sequence: TGTGCCAGCAGGTCCGGACAGAGCTACAATGAGCAGTTCTTC. Full variable domain (rest looked up from reference TRBV7-2 and TRBJ2-1): GAGVSQSPSNKVTEKGKDVELRCDPISGHTALYWYRQSLGQGLEFLIYFQGNSAPDKSGLPSDRFSAERTGGSVSTLTIQRTQQEDSAVYLCASRSGQSYNEQFFGPGTRLTVL.

V and J are TRBV6-4 and TRBJ2-3; D call uncertain. Germline CDR1 MRHNA, CDR2 SNTAGT. CDR3 size: 14 residues. The V end lost 4 bases, the J end lost 0 bases, and 8 bases lay between the germline ends. In nucleotides, the CDR3 is TGTGCCAGCAGTGGTGGCGAGAGCACAGATACGCAGTATTTT. Protein sequence: CASSGGESTDTQYF.

This clonotype occurred once. V gene TRBV10-3 combines with J gene TRBJ1-6; 10 nucleotides align to TRBD1. Trimming took 7 bases from V and 5 from J; bases not matched to a gene: 2. This CDR3 contains 14 residues. Per germline, CDR1 ENHRY and CDR2 SYGVKD. The CDR3 region is CAIKGTGDNSPLHF. The CDR3 DNA is TGTGCCATCAAAGGGACAGGGGATAATTCACCCCTCCACTTT.